A single sample is the source of the 22 T cell receptor beta chains below, sequenced in a study of monozygotic twins with inflammatory bowel disease. TCRdb reprocessed the 5' RACE reads and stores each CDR3 protein as one record, lacking DNA. Across about 440,000 distinct CDR3 sequences, the top ten clones capture 2% to 2.5% of the sample. Sequencing used blood. The receptors stem from a human donor with ulcerative colitis or Crohn's disease, or a healthy co-twin of an affected twin (not recorded which).

The chain links TRBV7-3 to TRBJ2-5; TCRdb designates TRBD1, a call that cannot be tested without DNA. The germline V gene encodes CDR1 SGHTA and CDR2 FQGTGA. This CDR3 has 15 residues. The chain's CDR3 is CASSLTGTVQETQYF. Full variable domain (outside the CDR3, taken from reference TRBV7-3 and TRBJ2-5): GAGVSQTPSNKVTEKGKYVELRCDPISGHTALYWYRQSLGQGPEFLIYFQGTGAADDSGLPNDRFFAVRPEGSVSTLKIQRTERGDSAVYLCASSLTGTVQETQYFGPGTRLLVL.

The rearrangement joins TRBV19 to TRBJ2-1; TCRdb designates TRBD1, a call that cannot be tested without DNA. The CDR3 runs 12 residues. Germline V CDR1 and CDR2: LNHDA, SQIVND (reference sequence). The CDR3 is CAGGDSYNEQFF.

The chain recombines TRBV10-3 with TRBJ2-1. The germline V gene has CDR1 ENHRY and CDR2 SYGVKD. The CDR3 consists of 14 residues. The CDR3 is CAISESSPYNEQFF.

The V and J genes are TRBV7-2 and TRBJ2-5; TCRdb indicates TRBD2, and absent DNA this call remains unverified. CDR3 length equals 15 residues. Germline values: CDR1 SGHTA, CDR2 FQGNSA. CDR3 sequence reads: CASSTGLGLQETQYF.

The rearrangement uses TRBV24-1 and TRBJ1-1; the TCRdb D gene call, TRBD1, has no DNA to confirm it. CDR3 length: 14 residues. CDR1 and CDR2 from the germline V gene are KGHDR and SFDVKD. This chain's CDR3 is CATSALGASAEAFF.

V is TRBV7-2 and J is TRBJ2-3; TCRdb's D call of TRBD2 is untestable without DNA. In germline, CDR1 is SGHTA, CDR2 FQGNSA. CDR3 length: 15 amino acids. CDR3 protein: CAGSRGTSGADTQYF.

The rearrangement joins TRBV7-6 to TRBJ2-1; no DNA is available, so the TRBD2 call from TCRdb remains unchecked. The germline V gene encodes CDR1 SGHVS and CDR2 FNYEAQ. This CDR3 comprises 15 residues. CDR3 sequence reads: CASSFGLAEYNEQFF.

The chain recombines TRBV20-1 with TRBJ1-2; TCRdb reports TRBD1, a call that lacks DNA to check it against. CDR3 length: 13 residues. Germline V gives CDR1 DFQATT, CDR2 SNEGSKA (reference sequence). The CDR3 loop reads CSAPKTVRDGYTF.

V gene TRBV19 combines with J gene TRBJ1-1; TCRdb picks TRBD1, but there is no DNA to check that call. CDR1 and CDR2 (germline): LNHDA, SQIVND (reference sequence). The CDR3 totals 13 residues. This CDR3 reads CASRRQGTTEAFF.

The genes are TRBV12-3 or TRBV12-4 and TRBJ2-1; the D gene TCRdb calls, TRBD2, cannot be checked with no DNA. The length of the CDR3 is 15 residues. CDR3: CASRPLAGGQNEQFF.

The chain is built from TRBV29-1 and TRBJ1-5. Germline CDR1 SQVTM, CDR2 ANQGSEA. This CDR3 region has 12 residues. CDR3 sequence: CSVGGVGQPQHF.

V is TRBV7-9 and J is TRBJ2-7; the TCRdb call, TRBD1, lacks DNA for checking. The germline V gene has CDR1 SEHNR and CDR2 FQNEAQ (reference sequence). This CDR3 is built from 14 residues. CDR3 protein: CASTGGTSRTEQYF. Full variable domain (missing parts from reference TRBV7-9 and TRBJ2-7): DTGVSQNPRHKITKRGQNVTFRCDPISEHNRLYWYRQTLGQGPEFLTYFQNEAQLEKSRLLSDRFSAERPKGSFSTLEIQRTEQGDSAMYLCASTGGTSRTEQYFGPGTRLTVT.

The rearrangement links TRBV4-1 to TRBJ1-2; checking the TCRdb D call of TRBD1 is not possible without DNA. Germline CDR1 MGHRA, CDR2 YSYEKL. This CDR3 comprises 18 residues. CDR3: CASSVSPGTGGLRKNYTF.

The chain carries TRBV2 and TRBJ2-2; TCRdb's D call, TRBD2, is unchecked because there is no DNA. This CDR3 is 14 amino acids long. The germline V gene encodes CDR1 SNHLY and CDR2 FYNNEI. The chain's CDR3 is CASSTSGYTAELFF.

The chain's CDR3 is CASSFGQGESDTQYF. The chain employs TRBV28 and TRBJ2-3; TCRdb designates TRBD1, a call that cannot be tested without DNA. Per germline, CDR1 MDHEN and CDR2 SYDVKM. The length of the CDR3 is 15 residues.

The chain uses TRBV11-2 and TRBJ2-7; TCRdb's D gene call, TRBD2, goes unchecked for lack of DNA. CDR3 length: 15 residues. Germline CDR1 SGHAT, CDR2 FQNNGV. CDR3 loop: CASSLGVAGTYEQYF.

The gene calls are TRBV6-2 or TRBV6-3 and TRBJ2-2; checking the TCRdb D call of TRBD2 is not possible without DNA. CDR1 and CDR2 (germline): MNHEY, SVGEGT. The CDR3 contains 17 residues. CDR3 residues: CAISGLAGAGNTGELFF.

The CDR3 spells CASSGTENSPLHF. The genes are TRBV2 and TRBJ1-6; TCRdb's D call, TRBD1, is unchecked because there is no DNA. Germline V gives CDR1 SNHLY, CDR2 FYNNEI. The CDR3 totals 13 residues.

This rearrangement joins TRBV4-1 to TRBJ1-2; TCRdb's D gene call, TRBD1, goes unchecked for lack of DNA. Germline loops: CDR1 MGHRA, CDR2 YSYEKL. The CDR3 spans 16 residues. The CDR3 sequence: CASSQDTLTGPYGYTF.

This chain uses TRBV7-2 with TRBJ1-5. Per the germline V gene, CDR1 is SGHTA and CDR2 is FQGNSA. This CDR3 contains 14 residues. CDR3 residues: CASSSWESNQPQHF.

The chain employs TRBV29-1 and TRBJ1-4; absent DNA, TCRdb's TRBD1 call cannot be checked. Germline V gene data show CDR1 as SQVTM and CDR2 as ANQGSEA. The CDR3 spans 13 residues. CDR3 residues: CSVVGQPNEKLFF.

The gene calls are TRBV20-1 and TRBJ2-7; TCRdb lists TRBD1, though no DNA is available to test this call. Germline CDR1 is DFQATT and CDR2 is SNEGSKA (reference sequence). CDR3 size: 13 residues. CDR3 region: CSATGGISYEQYF.